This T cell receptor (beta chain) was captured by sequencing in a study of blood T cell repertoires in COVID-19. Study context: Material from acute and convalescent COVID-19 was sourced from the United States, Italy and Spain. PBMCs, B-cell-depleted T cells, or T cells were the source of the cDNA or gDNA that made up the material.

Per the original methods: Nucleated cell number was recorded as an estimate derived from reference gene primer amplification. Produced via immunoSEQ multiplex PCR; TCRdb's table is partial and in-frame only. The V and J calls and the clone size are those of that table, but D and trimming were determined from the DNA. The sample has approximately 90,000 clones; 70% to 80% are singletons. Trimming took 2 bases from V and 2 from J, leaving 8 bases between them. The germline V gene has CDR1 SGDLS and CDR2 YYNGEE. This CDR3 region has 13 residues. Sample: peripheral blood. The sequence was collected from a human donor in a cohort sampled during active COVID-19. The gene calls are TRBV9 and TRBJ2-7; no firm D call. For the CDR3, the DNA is TGTGCCAGCAGCGTCGCGCCTGCCTACGAGCAGTACTTC. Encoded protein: CASSVAPAYEQYF.